A single sample is the source of the 11 T cell receptor beta chains below, sequenced in a study of cytomegalovirus exposure and HLA in healthy donors. Researchers ran the PCR with 60 Vbeta and 13 Jbeta primers. Method: immunoSEQ multiplex PCR; TCRdb's copy keeps in-frame clones and lacks some. This sample's table reports about 150,000 clones. Sequenced input: PBMCs. Receptors originate from a man between 25 and 39 years old in good health and CMV-seronegative.

The V and J genes are TRBV5-8 and TRBJ2-1, with a possible D match to TRBD1 (7 bases). The CDR3 has 15 residues. The germline V and J ends were trimmed by 3 bases and 3 bases, with 13 bases remaining between them. Germline CDR1 and CDR2: SGHTS and YDEGEE. CDR3 amino acids: CASSSEGQLYNEQFF. CDR3 sequence (DNA): TGTGCCAGCAGCTCGGAGGGACAGCTCTACAATGAGCAGTTCTTC.

The chain joins TRBV5-1 to TRBJ1-1; D remains ambiguous. Germline CDR1 and CDR2: SGHRS and YFSETQ. With 2 bases removed from V and 3 bases from J, the gap between germline ends came to 11 bases. This CDR3 spans 14 amino acids. For the CDR3, the DNA is TGCGCCAGCAGCTTTACGGTGGCGGACACTGAAGCTTTCTTT. Translated: CASSFTVADTEAFF.

This chain uses TRBV6-1 with TRBJ1-5; D is perhaps TRBD1 (6 bases). The CDR3 runs 13 residues. The V and J ends lost 6 bases and 3 bases respectively, with 9 bases between them. The germline gives CDR1 MNHNS, CDR2 SASEGT. For the CDR3, the DNA is TGTGCCAGCAGGGGGGGGCCCAATCAGCCCCAGCATTTT. Its translation is CASRGGPNQPQHF.

The chain employs TRBV2 and TRBJ2-5, with 8 nucleotides matching TRBD1. This CDR3 is 13 amino acids long. From germline, CDR1 is SNHLY and CDR2 FYNNEI. Germline trimming cut 8 bases from V and 6 bases from J; bases unmatched to any gene: 8. The CDR3 sequence is CASYSGQGKTQYF. CDR3 DNA sequence: TGTGCCAGCTACTCTGGACAGGGAAAGACCCAGTACTTC.

The chain couples TRBV7-9 to TRBJ2-7, with unresolved D. The CDR3 consists of 13 residues. V was shortened by 2 bases and J by 3 bases, with 8 bases between the two germline ends. Germline CDR1 reads SEHNR; CDR2 reads FQNEAQ (reference sequence). The DNA of the CDR3 is TGTGCCAGCAGCTTAATCTCCTTCTACGAGCAGTACTTC. Encoded protein: CASSLISFYEQYF.

The V gene is TRBV2, the J gene TRBJ1-1; 7 nucleotides align to TRBD1. V trimming: 6 bases; J trimming: 7 bases; junction bases outside the gene matches: 8. This CDR3 region has 13 residues. Germline CDR1 SNHLY, CDR2 FYNNEI. In nucleotides, the CDR3 is TGTGCCAGCAGAACAGGGGAAAGGGGTGAAGCTTTCTTT. Encoded protein: CASRTGERGEAFF. The entire variable domain, with the rest obtained from reference TRBV2 and TRBJ1-1, is as follows: EPEVTQTPSHQVTQMGQEVILRCVPISNHLYFYWYRQILGQKVEFLVSFYNNEISEKSEIFDDQFSVERPDGSNFTLKIRSTKLEDSAMYFCASRTGERGEAFFGQGTRLTVV.

The CDR3 is CASSLTPGTNNEEQFF. In DNA form, the CDR3 reads TGTGCCAGCAGCTTAACCCCTGGGACTAACAATGAAGAGCAGTTCTTC. The V and J genes are TRBV7-3 and TRBJ2-1; 7 positions match TRBD2. The V segment lost 0 bases and the J segment 10 bases; nucleotides outside the gene matches: 12. CDR1 and CDR2 from the germline V gene are SGHTA and FQGTGA. This CDR3 region has 16 residues. The full variable domain, with the rest looked up from reference TRBV7-3 and TRBJ2-1, is GAGVSQTPSNKVTEKGKYVELRCDPISGHTALYWYRQSLGQGPEFLIYFQGTGAADDSGLPNDRFFAVRPEGSVSTLKIQRTERGDSAVYLCASSLTPGTNNEEQFFGPGTRLTVL.

V gene TRBV19 combines with J gene TRBJ1-1; 10 bases line up with TRBD1. The CDR3 consists of 15 residues. J was trimmed by 4 bases and V by 5 bases; bases with no gene match: 7. CDR1 is LNHDA and CDR2 is SQIVND in the germline V gene (reference sequence). CDR3 nucleotide sequence: TGTGCCAGTAGTTTCCTGACAGGGGGCGGCACTGAAGCTTTCTTT. Residues: CASSFLTGGGTEAFF.

The V gene is TRBV7-2, the J gene TRBJ2-5, with D possibly being TRBD2 (6 bases). The end of the DNA aligns better with TRBJ2-7, so the J call may be wrong. The germline V gene encodes CDR1 SGHTA and CDR2 FQGNSA. The CDR3 consists of 15 residues. The CDR3: CASSSLAEQRGEQYF. The CDR3 DNA is TGTGCCAGCAGTTCGTTAGCGGAACAACGGGGCGAGCAGTACTTC.

V gene TRBV7-9 combines with J gene TRBJ2-5, with D perhaps matching TRBD2 (8 bases). The germline V and J ends were trimmed by 2 bases and 2 bases, with 18 bases remaining between them. The CDR3 loop spans 17 amino acids. The germline V gene has CDR1 SEHNR and CDR2 FQNEAQ (reference sequence). The CDR3 reads CASSLNGGAGGQETQYF. CDR3 coding DNA: TGTGCCAGCAGCTTAAACGGGGGGGCAGGGGGACAAGAGACCCAGTACTTC.

CDR3 bases: TGTGCCAGTAGGGTGGACAGGGGAACATATACGCAGTATTTT. Its protein product is CASRVDRGTYTQYF. The J gene is TRBJ2-3, the V gene TRBV19, with 9 bases matching TRBD1. The CDR3 is made up of 14 amino acids. Germline trimming cut 6 bases from V and 7 bases from J; bases unmatched to any gene: 8. Looked up from germline, CDR1 is LNHDA and CDR2 is SQIVND (reference sequence).